This TCR beta chain was recovered during a study of neoadjuvant anti-PD-1 for oral cavity cancer (dated by TCRdb to about 2021). For the wider study: Three to four biweekly doses of nivolumab at 3 mg/kg were mostly administered to patients before curative-intent surgical resection. A fourth nivolumab dose was given around day 43 to patients without progression, and definitive surgical resection was performed in those patients on days 50-56. Responders were defined as patients with complete response, partial response or stable disease by RECIST 1.1; non-responders were defined as patients with progression. The parent correlative cohort had around 13 patients and a response rate of 33%. Results the study describes overall, beyond this receptor: The TCR analyses had only a few patients in each response group, and the authors called for validation in larger cohorts. Greater tumor shrinkage correlated with larger post-treatment sizes of preexisting intratumoral clones, which suggests that expansion of preexisting clones contributed to response. Higher pretreatment blood Treg/Th17 ratios correlated with both higher pretreatment blood TCRbeta clonality and lower post-treatment tumor TCRbeta clonality.

The table lists this clone with a few counts. What this receptor recognizes is not known. There are no base qualities to consult, and no much larger clone falls within one base. Reading the label with the study, this specimen's time point is: after neoadjuvant nivolumab, at surgical resection. The patients had newly diagnosed stage II-IVA oral cavity squamous cell carcinoma and had not received any prior systemic or radiation treatment. The cohort was composed of patients with HPV-negative, locally advanced oral cavity squamous cell carcinoma. The samples were obtained from a longitudinal correlative study of a single-arm phase II trial testing neoadjuvant nivolumab in oral cavity squamous cell carcinoma. Genomic DNA-based TCRbeta sequencing was performed on subject-matched pre- and post-treatment PBMCs and tumors from three responders and three non-responders. Genomic DNA was isolated from tumor tissue using the Maxwell RSC DNA from Tissue kit.

For survey sequencing of tumor libraries, mostly approximately 4.4 ug of input genomic DNA was used, and two replicates were run per sample. The immunoSEQ hsTCRbeta kit was used to prepare TCRbeta libraries, following the manufacturer's instructions. Sequencing of the completed libraries took place using an Illumina NovaSeq 6000 S4 flow cell after they had been pooled to roughly 2.9 nM. On the authors' methods: The immunoSEQ Analyzer handled quality control and preprocessing of the raw data. The analysis was restricted to productive rearrangements, with each unique CDR3 amino acid sequence defining a clonotype. Repertoire clonality was estimated as the Gini-Simpson index, which was computed with the R package tcR. Gini indices were compared with Student's t test, and associations with tumor size change were assessed by Pearson correlation. TCRdb took over this immuneACCESS table, retaining in-frame rearrangements with V and J assigned. Such tables are incomplete; in checked studies, under half of the missing clones stem from an unresolved V gene, and the remainder is unexplained. V, J and clone size are taken as reported in that table, and D and trimming were inferred from the DNA itself. The sample contains tens of thousands of clones, 25% to 30% of them found a single time. Approximately 16% of the sample belongs to the ten largest clones.

The germline V gene yields MDHEN for CDR1 and SYDVKM for CDR2. The junction carries 26 bases between V and J, which are trimmed by 11 bases and 4 bases respectively. There are 16 amino acids in the CDR3, from cysteine to phenylalanine inclusive. Only the CDR3 DNA is retained, 48 bases long and in frame from the first base. The sample here was tumor tissue, taken after nivolumab (anti-PD-1) treatment. The chain is encoded by TRBV28 joined to TRBJ1-2; TRBD1 is possibly the D segment (5 matching bases). This receptor was obtained from a person aged 40-85 years with oral cavity squamous cell carcinoma. The DNA sequence is as follows: TGTGCCTGCTACGGGGGAGGGCACGGGAACCTCTATGGCTACACCTTC. It translates as CACYGGGHGNLYGYTF.